The 23 T cell receptor beta chains in this list originate from one sample, sequenced in a study of shared clonotypes between healthy human individuals. Repertoires were generated with immunoSEQ multiplex PCR, while TCRdb's copy carries only in-frame clones and drops some. The data show fewer than 650,000 clones, about 80% seen once. Sequenced input: PBMCs. These receptors came from a woman between 40 and 50 years old in good health. Some clones in this sample may be carry-over from other donors' samples.

With regard to this clone: The same CDR3 is also encoded by other DNA sequences in this sample. The rearrangement uses TRBV14 and TRBJ2-1; 12 bases are shared with TRBD2. The CDR3 sequence is 15 residues long. Germline assignment: CDR1 SGHDN and CDR2 FVKESK. V was clipped by 4 bases and J by 4 bases; unmatched bases: 2. This CDR3 reads CASSPGLAGYNEQFF. The CDR3 nucleotides read TGTGCCAGCAGCCCCGGACTAGCGGGATACAATGAGCAGTTCTTC.

The rearrangement joins TRBV5-4 to TRBJ2-3; D unclear. Per the germline V gene, CDR1 is SGHNT and CDR2 is YYREEE (reference sequence). The CDR3 covers 14 residues. V was cut by 0 bases and J by 1 base, with 6 bases left in between. CDR3 coding DNA: TGTGCCAGCAGCTTGGACGCAGGCACAGATACGCAGTATTTT. This translates into CASSLDAGTDTQYF.

This chain uses TRBV27 with TRBJ2-5; either TRBD1 or TRBD2 may supply D (5 bases each). V was trimmed by 8 bases and J by 5 bases, leaving 18 bases between them. Germline assignment: CDR1 MNHEY and CDR2 SMNVEV (reference sequence). The CDR3 consists of 14 residues. The CDR3 DNA sequence: TGTGCCAGCTCCCCCGGGACCACGTGGGAGACCCAGTACTTC. Translation: CASSPGTTWETQYF.

DNA for the CDR3: TGTGCCAGCAGTGAAGATTCCCGCTACGAGCAGTACTTC. Translation: CASSEDSRYEQYF. V is TRBV6-1 and J is TRBJ2-7; no clear D. The V gene lost 1 base and the J gene lost 3 bases, with 7 bases spanning the gap. CDR3 length equals 13 residues. Germline lookup yields CDR1 MNHNS and CDR2 SASEGT.

This clone came up once. The chain has TRBV7-3 and TRBJ2-3, with TRBD1 matching 7 bases. CDR1 SGHTA and CDR2 FQGTGA come from the germline V gene. J lost 0 bases, V lost 5 bases, and 5 bases had no gene match. This CDR3 is 15 amino acids long. The CDR3 sequence is CASSPNRGSTDTQYF. DNA for the CDR3: TGTGCCAGCAGCCCCAACAGGGGCAGCACAGATACGCAGTATTTT.

The table lists this clone with a few counts. J is TRBJ1-2 and V is TRBV7-9; D call uncertain. Between the trimmed V and J ends, which lost 3 bases and 4 bases, there was a span of 9 bases. The CDR3 covers 13 residues. The V gene's germline CDR1 is SEHNR and CDR2 FQNEAQ (reference sequence). Here the CDR3 DNA reads TGTGCCAGCAGCTTCGACGGCGTCTATGGCTACACCTTC. It yields the protein CASSFDGVYGYTF. The full variable domain, completed using reference TRBV7-9 and TRBJ1-2, is DTGVSQNPRHKITKRGQNVTFRCDPISEHNRLYWYRQTLGQGPEFLTYFQNEAQLEKSRLLSDRFSAERPKGSFSTLEIQRTEQGDSAMYLCASSFDGVYGYTFGSGTRLTVV.

The J gene is TRBJ2-3, the V gene TRBV10-3; 11 bases are a match to TRBD2. Germline V gene lookup returns CDR1 ENHRY and CDR2 SYGVKD. The J segment lost 6 bases and the V segment lost 5 bases, leaving 10 bases of the junction unmatched. The CDR3 has 16 amino acids. Written as DNA, the CDR3 is TGTGCCATCAGTCCACAGGGGCTAGCGGGAGGCGATACGCAGTATTTT. This sequence encodes CAISPQGLAGGDTQYF.

The V gene is TRBV18, the J gene TRBJ2-2, with a tentative D call TRBD1 (5 bases). V was clipped by 2 bases and J by 0 bases, with 10 bases between them. Germline V CDR1 and CDR2: KGHSH, LQKENI. This CDR3 comprises 16 residues. This CDR3 reads CASSPRGQTNTGELFF. The CDR3 DNA follows: TGTGCCAGCTCACCAAGGGGTCAGACGAACACCGGGGAGCTGTTTTTT.

This clone appeared a single time. This chain links TRBV6-1 with TRBJ2-7; 9 nucleotides match TRBD2. The CDR3 spans 18 residues. Per the germline V gene, CDR1 is MNHNS and CDR2 is SASEGT. Losses at the gene ends were 1 base for V and 4 bases for J; bases not matched to a gene: 14. The CDR3 is CASSEVIGGRASKYEQYF. The CDR3 DNA reads as TGTGCCAGCAGTGAAGTGATCGGCGGGAGGGCCTCAAAGTACGAGCAGTACTTC.

This sequence joins TRBV6-1 and TRBJ2-7; D tentatively fits TRBD1 or TRBD2 (5 bases each). The V end lost 7 bases, the J end lost 1 base, and 14 bases lay between the germline ends. The CDR3 totals 14 residues. Germline CDR1 and CDR2: MNHNS and SASEGT. The CDR3, as DNA: TGTGCCAGCACCTCGTGGGACGGGTCCTACGAGCAGTACTTC. Its translation: CASTSWDGSYEQYF.

V gene TRBV6-1 combines with J gene TRBJ2-7; D gene unclear. CDR3 length: 16 residues. Trimming stripped 1 base from V and 3 bases from J, with 16 bases between. Germline-derived CDR1 and CDR2 are MNHNS and SASEGT. DNA of the CDR3: TGTGCCAGCAGTGAAGTGGCACAATCCCCCTACTACGAGCAGTACTTC. This codes for CASSEVAQSPYYEQYF.

J is TRBJ1-1 and V is TRBV7-2, with 10 bases that match TRBD1. This CDR3 is 15 amino acids long. V dropped 5 bases and J dropped 3; count of bases not matched to a gene: 6. Germline V gene sequence: CDR1 SGHTA, CDR2 FQGNSA. The CDR3 DNA reads TGTGCCAGCAGCAACCGGGACAGGGGATACACTGAAGCTTTCTTT. It is translated as CASSNRDRGYTEAFF.

The chain is built from TRBV27 and TRBJ2-7; TRBD2 agrees at 12 bases. The CDR3 loop spans 16 amino acids. CDR1 is MNHEY, CDR2 SMNVEV, per germline (reference sequence). The V gene end was trimmed by 5 bases and the J gene end by 1 base; junction bases not matched to a gene: 6. The CDR3 loop reads CASSHTGTSGSYEQYF. CDR3 nucleotides: TGTGCCAGCAGTCATACGGGGACTAGCGGGTCCTACGAGCAGTACTTC.

This clone was seen only once. The rearrangement joins TRBV9 to TRBJ2-5; weak D call: TRBD2 (5 bases). Trimming cost V 3 bases and J 2 bases, with 8 bases left between them. The CDR3 has 13 amino acids. Per the germline V gene, CDR1 is SGDLS and CDR2 is YYNGEE. DNA for the CDR3: TGTGCCAGCAGCGCTAGCCCTCAAGAGACCCAGTACTTC. Translated: CASSASPQETQYF.

This CDR3 is CASSLLADADTDTQYF. Written as DNA, the CDR3 is TGTGCCAGCAGCCTTCTAGCGGACGCCGACACAGATACGCAGTATTTT. V and J are TRBV11-1 and TRBJ2-3, with 7 nucleotides matching TRBD2. The germline V gene encodes CDR1 SGHAT and CDR2 FQDESV (reference sequence). Trimming took 5 bases from V and 2 from J; bases not matched to a gene: 10. The CDR3 is made up of 16 amino acids. The full variable domain, its missing parts supplied by reference TRBV11-1 and TRBJ2-3, is EAEVAQSPRYKITEKSQAVAFWCDPISGHATLYWYRQILGQGPELLVQFQDESVVDDSQLPKDRFSAERLKGVDSTLKIQPAELGDSAMYLCASSLLADADTDTQYFGPGTRLTVL.

The count of this clone is one. The CDR3 protein is CASSFAGRETQYF. The CDR3 DNA sequence: TGTGCCAGCAGCTTCGCAGGGCGCGAGACCCAGTACTTC. V gene TRBV5-6 combines with J gene TRBJ2-5; a possible D gene is TRBD1 (5 bases). The V and J ends lost 2 bases and 5 bases respectively, with 10 bases between them. From germline, CDR1 is SGHDT and CDR2 YYEEEE. CDR3 length equals 13 residues.

The chain employs TRBV4-2 and TRBJ1-1; D unresolved. The CDR3 has 16 amino acids. Trimming stripped 1 base from V and 0 bases from J, with 12 bases between. The germline gives CDR1 LGHNA, CDR2 YNFKEQ. Written as DNA, the CDR3 is TGTGCCAGCAGCCAAGCTCCCCCCCAGATGAACACTGAAGCTTTCTTT. Residues: CASSQAPPQMNTEAFF.

The chain combines TRBV7-3 with TRBJ1-3; 9 nucleotides agree with TRBD1. The CDR3 extends over 16 amino acids. Trimming at V came to 6 bases and at J to 1 base, leaving 7 bases not matched to a gene. Germline loops: CDR1 SGHTA, CDR2 FQGTGA. The CDR3 protein is CASSRTGTGSGNTIYF. DNA of the CDR3: TGTGCCAGCAGTCGAACCGGGACAGGGTCTGGAAACACCATATATTTT.

This clone was detected only a few times. This rearrangement joins TRBV2 to TRBJ1-2; TRBD1 aligns across 10 bases. The J segment lost 4 bases and the V segment lost 5 bases, leaving 4 bases of the junction unmatched. The CDR3 covers 14 residues. Germline values: CDR1 SNHLY, CDR2 FYNNEI. CDR3 sequence: CASSPGQGSYGYTF. The DNA of the CDR3 is TGTGCCAGCAGTCCGGGACAGGGGAGCTATGGCTACACCTTC. Full variable domain (remainder filled in from reference TRBV2 and TRBJ1-2): EPEVTQTPSHQVTQMGQEVILRCVPISNHLYFYWYRQILGQKVEFLVSFYNNEISEKSEIFDDQFSVERPDGSNFTLKIRSTKLEDSAMYFCASSPGQGSYGYTFGSGTRLTVV.

This clone was recorded once. The chain couples TRBV6-5 to TRBJ1-1; D unresolved. Germline V gives CDR1 MNHEY, CDR2 SVGAGI. V was pared by 8 bases and J by 4 bases, with 11 bases between. The CDR3 totals 12 residues. The DNA of the CDR3 is TGTGCCAGCGGGAGACACCGCACTGAAGCTTTCTTT. This gives the protein CASGRHRTEAFF.

The gene calls are TRBV7-9 and TRBJ2-5; D could derive from TRBD1 or TRBD2 (5 bases each). The J call may be wrong; the DNA end is better matched by TRBJ2-7. CDR3 length: 15 residues. CDR1 is SEHNR, CDR2 FQNEAQ, per germline (reference sequence). CDR3 nucleotides: TGTGCCAGCAGCTTGGACTGGGGGAGCTCCTACGAGCAGTACTTC. Its translation: CASSLDWGSSYEQYF.

The chain joins TRBV27 to TRBJ2-7, with TRBD2 matching 10 bases. The CDR3 consists of 16 residues. Trimming at V came to 10 bases and at J to 3 bases, leaving 15 bases not matched to a gene. Germline-derived CDR1 and CDR2 are MNHEY and SMNVEV (reference sequence). The CDR3 is CATSTPSGRSGYEQYF. The CDR3 DNA is TGTGCCACCTCAACCCCTAGCGGGAGAAGCGGCTACGAGCAGTACTTC.

The chain is built from TRBV6-5 and TRBJ1-2; 7 positions match TRBD1. V lost 2 bases and J lost 4; bases outside the gene matches: 10. This CDR3 is built from 16 residues. Germline V gives CDR1 MNHEY, CDR2 SVGAGI. CDR3 sequence reads: CASSYGLTGKIYGYTF. The CDR3 bases are TGTGCCAGCAGTTACGGTCTGACAGGGAAGATCTATGGCTACACCTTC.